One T cell receptor beta chain is described in this entry. The data derive from a study of control samples from healthy donors and cancer patients. TCRdb's copy holds only in-frame clones and misses some; the assay was immunoSEQ multiplex PCR. This table has 60,000 to 75,000 clones, roughly 89% appearing once. The CDR3 has 16 amino acids. The V and J ends lost 5 bases and 7 bases respectively, with 20 bases between them. Germline assignment: CDR1 LNHDA and CDR2 SQIVND (reference sequence). This clonotype originated in a man aged 55 to 69 with colorectal cancer. Sequencing input: PBMCs. The chain joins TRBV19 to TRBJ1-4; perhaps TRBD1 as D (6 bases). The CDR3, as DNA: TGTGCCAGTAGTCCGCCACTCGACAGGTGGAGTGAAAAACTGTTTTTT. This codes for CASSPPLDRWSEKLFF.